This TCR beta chain was sequenced in a study of blood T cells in healthy people across ages. Through a sample-barcoded 5' primer and a J-beta primer mix, a second PCR was run for roughly 7 to 11 cycles. TCRdb itself ran the 5' RACE reads through MiXCR, one entry per CDR3 protein. The sample records about 1.4 million distinct CDR3 sequences, 59% being singletons. The clonotype was recovered from a man aged 18 to 29 in good health. Sample: blood.

The CDR3 coding sequence is TGTGCCAGCTCAATACCACGGGGGTTGATAGATACGCAGTATTTT. It encodes CASSIPRGLIDTQYF. The V and J genes are TRBV2 and TRBJ2-3, with TRBD2 as a possible D gene (6 bases). The V gene's germline CDR1 is SNHLY and CDR2 FYNNEI. The germline V and J ends were trimmed by 8 bases and 5 bases, with 20 bases remaining between them. CDR3 size: 15 residues.